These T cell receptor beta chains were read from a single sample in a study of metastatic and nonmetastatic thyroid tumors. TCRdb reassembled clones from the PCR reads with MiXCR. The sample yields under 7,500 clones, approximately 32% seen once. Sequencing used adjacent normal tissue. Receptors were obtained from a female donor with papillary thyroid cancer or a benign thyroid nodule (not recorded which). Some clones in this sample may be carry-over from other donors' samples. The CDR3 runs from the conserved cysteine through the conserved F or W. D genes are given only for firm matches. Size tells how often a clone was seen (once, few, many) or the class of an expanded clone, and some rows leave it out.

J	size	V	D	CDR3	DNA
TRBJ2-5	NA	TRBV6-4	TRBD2	CASSERASGGGKTQYF	TGTGCCAGCAGTGAAAGAGCGAGCGGGGGTGGGAAGACCCAGTACTTC
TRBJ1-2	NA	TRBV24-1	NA	CATSDPGDIDYGYTF	TGTGCCACCAGTGACCCAGGGGATATCGACTATGGCTACACCTTC
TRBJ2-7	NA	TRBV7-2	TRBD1	CASSLGGGISYEQYF	TGTGCCAGCAGCTTAGGAGGGGGCATCTCCTACGAGCAGTACTTC
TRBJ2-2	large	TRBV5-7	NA	CASTSSGELFF	TGTGCCAGCACCTCCTCCGGGGAGCTGTTTTTT
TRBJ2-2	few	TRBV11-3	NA	CASSPNTGELFF	TGTGCCAGCAGCCCGAACACCGGGGAGCTGTTTTTT
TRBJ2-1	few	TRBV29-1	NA	CSVVEGTGINEQFF	TGCAGCGTCGTTGAGGGAACAGGGATTAATGAGCAGTTCTTC
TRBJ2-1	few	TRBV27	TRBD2	CASSLSDLGRTGEQFF	TGTGCCAGCAGTTTATCGGACCTCGGGAGGACGGGTGAGCAGTTCTTC
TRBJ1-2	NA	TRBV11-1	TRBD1	CASSHLTGVKGYGYTF	TGTGCCAGCAGCCACTTGACAGGGGTCAAGGGCTATGGCTACACCTTC
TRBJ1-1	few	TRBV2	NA	CASSPGPQSDMNTEAFF	TGTGCCAGCAGCCCCGGGCCCCAGTCTGACATGAACACTGAAGCTTTCTTT
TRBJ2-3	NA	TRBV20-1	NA	CSARVPWQTGTDTQYF	TGCAGTGCTAGAGTACCCTGGCAAACTGGCACAGATACGCAGTATTTT
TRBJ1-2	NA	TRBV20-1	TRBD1	CSAGSGQGFRNYGYTF	TGCAGTGCTGGATCGGGACAGGGCTTTCGTAACTATGGCTACACCTTC
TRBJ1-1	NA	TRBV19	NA	CASSLTGGQWAFF	TGTGCCAGTAGCCTAACGGGGGGTCAATGGGCTTTCTTT